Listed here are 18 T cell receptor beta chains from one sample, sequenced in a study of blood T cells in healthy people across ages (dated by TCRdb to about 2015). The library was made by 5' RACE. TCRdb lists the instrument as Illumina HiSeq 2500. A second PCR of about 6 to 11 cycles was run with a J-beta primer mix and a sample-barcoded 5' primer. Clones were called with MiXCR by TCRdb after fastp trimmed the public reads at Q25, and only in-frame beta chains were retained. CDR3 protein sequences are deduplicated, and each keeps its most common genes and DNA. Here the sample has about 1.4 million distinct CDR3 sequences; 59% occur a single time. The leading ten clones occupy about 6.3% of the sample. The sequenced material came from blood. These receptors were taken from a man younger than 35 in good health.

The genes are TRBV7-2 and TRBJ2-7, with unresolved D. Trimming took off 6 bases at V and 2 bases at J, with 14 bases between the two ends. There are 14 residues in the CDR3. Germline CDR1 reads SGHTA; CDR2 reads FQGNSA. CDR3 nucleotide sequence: TGTGCCAGCAGTCCTGGACGGGTAACCTACGAGCAGTACTTC. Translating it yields CASSPGRVTYEQYF.

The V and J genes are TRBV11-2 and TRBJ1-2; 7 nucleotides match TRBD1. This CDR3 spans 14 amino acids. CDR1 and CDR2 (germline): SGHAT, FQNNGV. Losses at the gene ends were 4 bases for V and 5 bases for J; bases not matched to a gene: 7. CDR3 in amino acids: CASSSFQGDYGYTF. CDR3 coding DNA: TGTGCCAGCAGCTCCTTCCAGGGGGATTATGGCTACACCTTC.

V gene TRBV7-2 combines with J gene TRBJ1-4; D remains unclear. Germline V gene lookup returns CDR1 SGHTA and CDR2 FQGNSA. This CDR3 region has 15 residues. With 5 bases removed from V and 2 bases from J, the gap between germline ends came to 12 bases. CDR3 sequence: CASSPDGLTNEKLFF. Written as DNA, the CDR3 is TGTGCCAGCAGCCCGGACGGACTGACTAATGAAAAACTGTTTTTT.

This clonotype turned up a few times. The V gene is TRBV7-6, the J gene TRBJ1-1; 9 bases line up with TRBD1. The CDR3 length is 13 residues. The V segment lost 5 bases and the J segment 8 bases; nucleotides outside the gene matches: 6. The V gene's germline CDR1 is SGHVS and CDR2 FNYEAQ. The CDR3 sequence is CASSVGQGVEAFF. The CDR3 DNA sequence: TGTGCCAGCAGCGTGGGACAGGGAGTAGAAGCTTTCTTT.

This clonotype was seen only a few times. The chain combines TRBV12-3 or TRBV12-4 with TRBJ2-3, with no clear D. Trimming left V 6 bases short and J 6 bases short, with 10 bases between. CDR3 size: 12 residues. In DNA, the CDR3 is TGTGCCAGCAGAAGTTTCGAGGATACGCAGTATTTT. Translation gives CASRSFEDTQYF.

The CDR3 sequence: CAWSSIDVLTF. CDR3 nucleotide sequence: TGTGCCTGGAGTTCTATTGACGTCCTGACTTTC. The chain is built from TRBV30 and TRBJ2-6; D gene uncertain. CDR1 is GTSNPN and CDR2 is SVGIG in the germline V gene (reference sequence). V was cut by 2 bases and J by 11 bases, with 7 bases left in between. This CDR3 region has 11 residues.

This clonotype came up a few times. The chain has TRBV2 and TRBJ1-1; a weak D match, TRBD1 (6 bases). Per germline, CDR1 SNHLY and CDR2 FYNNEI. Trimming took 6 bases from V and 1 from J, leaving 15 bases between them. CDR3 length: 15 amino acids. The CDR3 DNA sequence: TGTGCCAGCAGCGCAGACGCGGGACAGAACACTGAAGCTTTCTTT. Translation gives CASSADAGQNTEAFF.

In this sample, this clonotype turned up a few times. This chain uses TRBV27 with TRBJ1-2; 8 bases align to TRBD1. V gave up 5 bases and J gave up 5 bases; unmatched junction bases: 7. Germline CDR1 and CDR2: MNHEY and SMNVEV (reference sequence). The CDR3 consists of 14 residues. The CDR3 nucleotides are TGTGCCAGCAGTCGCGCCGGGACAGGTTATGGCTACACCTTC. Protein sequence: CASSRAGTGYGYTF.

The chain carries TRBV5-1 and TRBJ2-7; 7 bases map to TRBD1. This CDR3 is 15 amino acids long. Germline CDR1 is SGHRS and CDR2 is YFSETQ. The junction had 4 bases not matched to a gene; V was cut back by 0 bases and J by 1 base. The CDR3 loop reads CASSLVPGQSYEQYF. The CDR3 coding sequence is TGCGCCAGCAGCTTGGTCCCGGGACAGTCCTACGAGCAGTACTTC.

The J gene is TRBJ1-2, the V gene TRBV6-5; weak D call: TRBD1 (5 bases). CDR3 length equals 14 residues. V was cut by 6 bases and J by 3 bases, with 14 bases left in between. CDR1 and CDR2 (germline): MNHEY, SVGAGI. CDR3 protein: CASRHRDSYYGYTF. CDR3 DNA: TGTGCCAGCAGGCACCGGGACTCCTACTATGGCTACACCTTC.

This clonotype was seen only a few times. The CDR3 loop is CASSSRLAGNEQFF. The DNA of the CDR3 is TGTGCCAGCAGCTCGCGACTAGCGGGAAATGAGCAGTTCTTC. This sequence joins TRBV7-9 and TRBJ2-1; TRBD2 matches at 11 bases. The J segment lost 7 bases and the V segment lost 4 bases, leaving 3 bases of the junction unmatched. CDR1 and CDR2 (germline): SEHNR, FQNEAQ (reference sequence). The CDR3 is made up of 14 amino acids.

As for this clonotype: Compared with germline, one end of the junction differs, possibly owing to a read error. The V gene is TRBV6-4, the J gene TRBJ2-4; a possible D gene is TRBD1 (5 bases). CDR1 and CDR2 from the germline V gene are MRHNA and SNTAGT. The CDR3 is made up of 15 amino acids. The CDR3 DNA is TGTGCCAACAGTCACAGCTATGGGGCAAGGAACATTCAGTACTTC. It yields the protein CANSHSYGARNIQYF.

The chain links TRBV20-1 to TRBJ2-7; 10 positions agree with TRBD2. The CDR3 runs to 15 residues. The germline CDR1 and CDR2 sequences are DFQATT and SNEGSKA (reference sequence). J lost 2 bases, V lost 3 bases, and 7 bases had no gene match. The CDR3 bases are TGCAGTGCTAGGGGGAGCGGGGGGGCAACCTACGAGCAGTACTTC. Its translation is CSARGSGGATYEQYF.

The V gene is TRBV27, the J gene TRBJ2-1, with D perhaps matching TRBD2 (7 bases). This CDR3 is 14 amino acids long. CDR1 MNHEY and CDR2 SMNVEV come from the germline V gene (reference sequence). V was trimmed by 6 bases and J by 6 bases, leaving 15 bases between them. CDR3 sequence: CASSQGTGGNEQFF. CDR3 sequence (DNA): TGTGCCAGCAGCCAGGGGACGGGGGGCAATGAGCAGTTCTTC.

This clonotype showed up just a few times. CDR3 residues: CAISERTSSDTQYF. CDR3 coding DNA: TGTGCCATCAGTGAAAGGACTAGTTCGGATACGCAGTATTTT. The chain employs TRBV10-3 and TRBJ2-3; 7 positions agree with TRBD2. Germline values: CDR1 ENHRY, CDR2 SYGVKD. V was pared by 3 bases and J by 6 bases, with 6 bases of the junction left unmatched. The CDR3 extends over 14 amino acids.

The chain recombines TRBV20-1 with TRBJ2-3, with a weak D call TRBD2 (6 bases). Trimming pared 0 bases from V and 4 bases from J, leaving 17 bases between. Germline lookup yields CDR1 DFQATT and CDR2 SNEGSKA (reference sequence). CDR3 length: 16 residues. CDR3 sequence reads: CSARDGSGLNSDTQYF. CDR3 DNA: TGCAGTGCTAGAGATGGGAGCGGGCTGAACTCAGATACGCAGTATTTT.

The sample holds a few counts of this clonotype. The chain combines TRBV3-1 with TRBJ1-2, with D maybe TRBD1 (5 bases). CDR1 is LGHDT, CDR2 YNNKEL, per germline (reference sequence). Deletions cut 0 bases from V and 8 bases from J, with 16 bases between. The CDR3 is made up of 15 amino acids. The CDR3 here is CASSQDIQGGGGYTF. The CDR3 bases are TGTGCCAGCAGCCAAGATATTCAGGGAGGTGGCGGCTACACCTTC.

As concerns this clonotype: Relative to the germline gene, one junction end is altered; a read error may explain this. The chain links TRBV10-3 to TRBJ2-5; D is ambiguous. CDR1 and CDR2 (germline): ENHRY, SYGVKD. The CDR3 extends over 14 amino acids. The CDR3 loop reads CALSAGPPEETQYF. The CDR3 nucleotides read TGTGCCCTCAGCGCCGGGCCACCCGAAGAGACCCAGTACTTC.